A single sample is the source of the 22 T cell receptor beta chains below, sequenced in a study of blood T cell repertoires in COVID-19. Sequencing used immunoSEQ multiplex PCR; TCRdb keeps in-frame clones, though not all of them. The profile covers around 170,000 clones, with around 83% appearing a single time and 1.5% taken by the ten largest. Sequenced input: peripheral blood. All receptors come from a human donor in a cohort sampled during active COVID-19.

This clone was counted between two and nine times. The V call is TRBV19, the J call TRBJ2-7; TRBD2 is a possible D gene (6 bases). Germline V gene data show CDR1 as LNHDA and CDR2 as SQIVND (reference sequence). V was cut by 4 bases and J by 7 bases, with 23 bases left in between. The CDR3 has 16 amino acids. The CDR3 nucleotides read TGTGCCAGTAGTAATAACGGTGGAGGGAGAGGTGAGGAGCAGTACTTC. Residues: CASSNNGGGRGEEQYF.

The chain is built from TRBV12-3 or TRBV12-4 and TRBJ2-7; D not certain. CDR3 length: 11 amino acids. V was trimmed by 2 bases and J by 5 bases, leaving 4 bases between them. In DNA, the CDR3 is TGTGCCAGCAGTTTAACAGACGAGCAGTACTTC. This encodes CASSLTDEQYF.

The chain has TRBV27 and TRBJ1-1, with 10 bases that match TRBD1. This CDR3 has 15 residues. Germline CDR1 and CDR2: MNHEY and SMNVEV (reference sequence). Unmatched junction bases numbered 7, after V lost 6 bases and J lost 3 bases. The CDR3 reads CASSRPGTGDTEAFF. Written as DNA, the CDR3 is TGTGCCAGCAGCCGTCCGGGGACAGGGGACACTGAAGCTTTCTTT.

J is TRBJ2-1 and V is TRBV5-6; D might be TRBD1 (7 bases). The V end was cut by 3 bases, the J end by 5 bases, with 15 bases between. Germline V gene sequence: CDR1 SGHDT, CDR2 YYEEEE. The CDR3 extends over 15 amino acids. DNA for the CDR3: TGTGCCAGCAGCTCCGGCGGGACAGCGAACAATGAGCAGTTCTTC. Translation: CASSSGGTANNEQFF.

The chain uses TRBV3-1 (or the pseudogene TRBV3-2) and TRBJ2-6; maybe TRBD2 (6 bases). The CDR3 is made up of 16 amino acids. The germline CDR1 and CDR2 sequences are LGHDT and YNNKEL (reference sequence). Trimming cost V 4 bases and J 4 bases, with 14 bases left between them. For the CDR3, the DNA is TGTGCCAGCAGCCTCCGACTAGGGAACGGGGCCAACGTCCTGACTTTC. Translated: CASSLRLGNGANVLTF.

This sequence joins TRBV28 and TRBJ2-7; D call uncertain. Trimming stripped 7 bases from V and 4 bases from J, with 17 bases between. The CDR3 spans 14 residues. Germline CDR1 MDHEN, CDR2 SYDVKM. The CDR3 coding sequence is TGTGCCAGCACCGCAACCCCCTCAGGTTACGAGCAGTACTTC. Amino acid sequence: CASTATPSGYEQYF.

The CDR3 DNA reads as TGTGCCAGCAGCCCCGACAGGTCTTATGGCTACACCTTC. Protein: CASSPDRSYGYTF. The chain is built from TRBV11-2 and TRBJ1-2; the D gene is possibly TRBD1 (6 bases). CDR3 length: 13 residues. Trimming left V 5 bases short and J 5 bases short, with 12 bases between. CDR1 is SGHAT, CDR2 FQNNGV, per germline.

The rearrangement links TRBV6-5 to TRBJ1-2; D possibly corresponds to TRBD1 (5 bases). From germline, CDR1 is MNHEY and CDR2 SVGAGI. The CDR3 extends over 13 amino acids. The ends were cut back, 7 bases at V and 6 bases at J, with 15 bases in the middle. The CDR3 DNA reads TGTGCCAGCACCCAGACAGAAACCGATGGCTACACCTTC. Its translation is CASTQTETDGYTF.

This chain links TRBV29-1 with TRBJ1-4, with 11 positions matching TRBD1. Germline V lookup: CDR1 SQVTM, CDR2 ANQGSEA. V gave up 6 bases and J gave up 0 bases; unmatched junction bases: 3. The CDR3 runs to 15 residues. The CDR3 nucleotides are TGCAGCGTAGGACAGGGGGCTTCAACTAATGAAAAACTGTTTTTT. This translates into CSVGQGASTNEKLFF.

The rearrangement links TRBV5-1 to TRBJ1-6; no firm D call. Germline CDR1 reads SGHRS; CDR2 reads YFSETQ. V lost 2 bases to trimming and J lost 9 bases, with 18 bases between them. The CDR3 runs 16 residues. The DNA for the CDR3 is TGCGCCAGCAGCTTAAGCGGGGTTGGAGTTGGTTCACCCCTCCACTTT. Protein: CASSLSGVGVGSPLHF.

The sample holds one count of this clone. The chain uses TRBV2 and TRBJ1-1; D unclear. Germline lookup yields CDR1 SNHLY and CDR2 FYNNEI. CDR3 size: 14 residues. V lost 7 bases and J lost 0, with 12 bases in between. This CDR3 is CASIPREVNTEAFF. CDR3 in DNA: TGTGCCAGCATCCCGAGGGAAGTGAACACTGAAGCTTTCTTT.

The CDR3 loop is CASSPPLTGRETQYF. The CDR3 DNA reads TGTGCCAGCTCACCACCCCTGACAGGGAGAGAGACCCAGTACTTC. This chain uses TRBV18 with TRBJ2-5; 7 bases align to TRBD1. The germline V gene has CDR1 KGHSH and CDR2 LQKENI. V lost 0 bases to trimming and J lost 4 bases; unmatched junction nucleotides: 5. There are 15 residues in the CDR3.

CDR3: CASSKESDQPQHF. CDR3 nucleotides: TGTGCCAGCTCAAAGGAGTCCGATCAGCCCCAGCATTTT. This sequence joins TRBV18 and TRBJ1-5; unclear D gene. CDR3 length: 13 amino acids. CDR1 and CDR2 from the germline V gene are KGHSH and LQKENI. The germline V and J ends were trimmed by 5 bases and 5 bases, with 10 bases remaining between them.

The genes are TRBV11-1 and TRBJ1-3; 7 bases agree with TRBD1. Germline V gene sequence: CDR1 SGHAT, CDR2 FQDESV (reference sequence). The CDR3 totals 16 residues. V gave up 3 bases and J gave up 0 bases; unmatched junction bases: 5. The CDR3 protein is CASSFGTENSGNTIYF. The CDR3 nucleotides are TGTGCCAGCAGCTTCGGGACAGAAAACTCTGGAAACACCATATATTTT.

The chain recombines TRBV6-4 with TRBJ1-1; a possible D gene is TRBD1 (5 bases). V lost 2 bases, J lost 11 bases, and 15 bases lay in between. In germline, CDR1 is MRHNA, CDR2 SNTAGT. The CDR3 sequence is 13 residues long. The CDR3 sequence is CASSDLRTGEAFF. CDR3 in DNA: TGTGCCAGCAGTGACCTCAGGACGGGGGAGGCTTTCTTT.

The CDR3 is CASKGQSNYGYTF. In nucleotides, the CDR3 is TGTGCCAGCAAGGGACAGTCTAACTATGGCTACACCTTC. The V call is TRBV6-5, the J call TRBJ1-2; 7 nucleotides agree with TRBD1. From germline, CDR1 is MNHEY and CDR2 SVGAGI. This CDR3 contains 13 residues. J gave up 0 bases and V 7 bases, and 2 bases lay outside the gene matches.

J is TRBJ2-6 and V is TRBV11-2; 11 bases are a match to TRBD1. J gave up 4 bases and V 5 bases, and 13 bases lay outside the gene matches. The CDR3 spans 19 residues. Germline V gene sequence: CDR1 SGHAT, CDR2 FQNNGV. CDR3 in DNA: TGTGCCAGCAGCACACGTAGAGGACAGGGGGCAAACGGGGCCAACGTCCTGACTTTC. Translating it yields CASSTRRGQGANGANVLTF.

This clone has just one count. The V and J genes are TRBV10-3 and TRBJ1-1; 7 bases map to TRBD1. Per germline, CDR1 ENHRY and CDR2 SYGVKD. This CDR3 comprises 13 residues. J was trimmed by 5 bases and V by 2 bases; bases with no gene match: 2. The CDR3 DNA follows: TGTGCCATCAGTGAGCCAGGGGGTACTGAAGCTTTCTTT. Its protein is CAISEPGGTEAFF.

The V and J genes are TRBV28 and TRBJ2-5; 9 positions match TRBD1. The germline V gene encodes CDR1 MDHEN and CDR2 SYDVKM. J lost 5 bases, V lost 6 bases, and 10 bases had no gene match. The CDR3 spans 15 residues. CDR3 amino acids: CASSRTGTGRETQYF. CDR3 bases: TGTGCCAGCAGCCGCACCGGGACAGGGAGGGAGACCCAGTACTTC.

The chain recombines TRBV5-1 with TRBJ1-2; D possibly corresponds to TRBD1 (6 bases). CDR3 length equals 14 residues. Germline-derived CDR1 and CDR2 are SGHRS and YFSETQ. The germline V and J ends were trimmed by 4 bases and 4 bases, with 14 bases remaining between them. The CDR3 sequence is CASSRDTAFYGYTF. The CDR3 nucleotides read TGCGCCAGCAGCCGGGACACCGCCTTCTATGGCTACACCTTC.

The chain combines TRBV9 with TRBJ2-3; 9 positions match TRBD2. The CDR3 consists of 16 residues. Germline V gives CDR1 SGDLS, CDR2 YYNGEE. V was clipped by 4 bases and J by 0 bases; unmatched bases: 6. The CDR3: CASSYFTSGSTDTQYF. CDR3 nucleotide sequence: TGTGCCAGCAGCTACTTCACTAGCGGGAGCACAGATACGCAGTATTTT.

The chain couples TRBV6-2 or TRBV6-3 to TRBJ2-3; D gene ambiguous. There are 14 residues in the CDR3. The germline CDR1 and CDR2 sequences are MNHEY and SVGEGT. With 2 bases removed from V and 2 bases from J, the gap between germline ends came to 8 bases. DNA for the CDR3: TGTGCCAGCAGTTACGGGCAGTACACAGATACGCAGTATTTT. Protein product: CASSYGQYTDTQYF.